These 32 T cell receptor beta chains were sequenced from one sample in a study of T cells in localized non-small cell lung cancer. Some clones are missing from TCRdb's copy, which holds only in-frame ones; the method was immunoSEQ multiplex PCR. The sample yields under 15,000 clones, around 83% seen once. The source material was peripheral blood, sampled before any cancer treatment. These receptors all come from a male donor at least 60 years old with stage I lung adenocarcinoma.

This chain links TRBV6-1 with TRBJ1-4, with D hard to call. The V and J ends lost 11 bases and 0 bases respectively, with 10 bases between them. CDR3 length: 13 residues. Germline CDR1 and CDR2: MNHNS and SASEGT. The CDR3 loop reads CAVGSATNEKLFF. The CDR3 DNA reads TGTGCCGTTGGTTCTGCAACTAATGAAAAACTGTTTTTT.

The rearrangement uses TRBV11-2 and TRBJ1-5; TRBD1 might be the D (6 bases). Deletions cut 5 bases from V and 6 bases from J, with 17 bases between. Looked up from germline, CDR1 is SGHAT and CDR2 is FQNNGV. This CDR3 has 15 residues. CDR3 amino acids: CASSLDGQSRQPQHF. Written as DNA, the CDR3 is TGTGCCAGCAGCCTTGACGGACAGTCTCGTCAGCCCCAGCATTTT.

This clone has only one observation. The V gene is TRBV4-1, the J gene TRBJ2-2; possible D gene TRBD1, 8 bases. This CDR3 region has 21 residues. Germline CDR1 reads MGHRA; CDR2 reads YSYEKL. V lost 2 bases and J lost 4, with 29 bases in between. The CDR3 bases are TGCGCCAGCAGCCAACCTAAGAGATGGGACAGGAGTTGGGGGGGCACCGGGGAGCTGTTTTTT. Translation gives CASSQPKRWDRSWGGTGELFF.

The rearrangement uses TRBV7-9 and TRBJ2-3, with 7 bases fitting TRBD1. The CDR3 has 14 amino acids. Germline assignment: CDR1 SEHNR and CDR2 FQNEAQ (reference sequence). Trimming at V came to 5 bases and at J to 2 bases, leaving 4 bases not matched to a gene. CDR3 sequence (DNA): TGTGCCAGCAGCCCCCAGGGGGTCACAGATACGCAGTATTTT. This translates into CASSPQGVTDTQYF.

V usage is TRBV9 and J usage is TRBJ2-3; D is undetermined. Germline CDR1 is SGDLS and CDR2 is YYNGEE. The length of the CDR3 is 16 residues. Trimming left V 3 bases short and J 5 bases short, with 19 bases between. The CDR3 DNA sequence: TGTGCCAGCAGCGCCCTCGGGTCCAGCACAGTAGATACGCAGTATTTT. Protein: CASSALGSSTVDTQYF.

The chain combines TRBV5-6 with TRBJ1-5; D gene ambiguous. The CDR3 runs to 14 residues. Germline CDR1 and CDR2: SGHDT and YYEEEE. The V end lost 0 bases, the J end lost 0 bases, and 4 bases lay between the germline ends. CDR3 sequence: CASSLGGSNQPQHF. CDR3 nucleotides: TGTGCCAGCAGCTTGGGGGGTAGCAATCAGCCCCAGCATTTT.

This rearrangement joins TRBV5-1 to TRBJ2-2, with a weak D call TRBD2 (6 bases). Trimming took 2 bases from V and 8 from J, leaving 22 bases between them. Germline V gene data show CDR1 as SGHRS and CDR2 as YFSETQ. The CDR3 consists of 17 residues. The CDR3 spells CASSFFGGTSNPGELFF. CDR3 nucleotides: TGCGCCAGCAGCTTTTTCGGCGGGACCTCCAACCCGGGGGAGCTGTTTTTT.

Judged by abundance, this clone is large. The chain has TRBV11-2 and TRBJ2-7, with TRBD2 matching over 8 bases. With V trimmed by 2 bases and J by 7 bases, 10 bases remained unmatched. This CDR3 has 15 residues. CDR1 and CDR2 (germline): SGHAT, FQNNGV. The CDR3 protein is CASSLWQTPGGEQYF. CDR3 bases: TGTGCCAGCAGCTTATGGCAGACCCCGGGAGGGGAGCAGTACTTC.

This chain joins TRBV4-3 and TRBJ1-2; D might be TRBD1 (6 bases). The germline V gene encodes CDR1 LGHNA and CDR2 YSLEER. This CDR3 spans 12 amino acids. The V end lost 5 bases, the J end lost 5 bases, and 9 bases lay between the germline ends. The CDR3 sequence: CASSKDSYGYTF. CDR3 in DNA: TGCGCCAGCAGCAAGGACAGTTATGGCTACACCTTC.

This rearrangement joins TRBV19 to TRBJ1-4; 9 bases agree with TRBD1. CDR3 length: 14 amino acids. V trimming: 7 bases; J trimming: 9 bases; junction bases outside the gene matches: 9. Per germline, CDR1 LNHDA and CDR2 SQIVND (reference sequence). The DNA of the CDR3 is TGTGCCAGTACCGCCGGGACAGGGTCACAAAAACTGTTTTTT. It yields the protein CASTAGTGSQKLFF. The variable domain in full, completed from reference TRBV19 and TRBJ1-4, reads DGGITQSPKYLFRKEGQNVTLSCEQNLNHDAMYWYRQDPGQGLRLIYYSQIVNDFQKGDIAEGYSVSREKKESFPLTVTSAQKNPTAFYLCASTAGTGSQKLFFGSGTQLSVL.

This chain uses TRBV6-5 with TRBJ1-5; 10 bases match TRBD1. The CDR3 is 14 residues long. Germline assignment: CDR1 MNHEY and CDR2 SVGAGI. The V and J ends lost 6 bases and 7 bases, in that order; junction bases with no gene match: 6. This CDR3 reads CASSMTGGGQPQHF. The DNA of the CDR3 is TGTGCCAGCAGCATGACAGGGGGCGGACAGCCCCAGCATTTT.

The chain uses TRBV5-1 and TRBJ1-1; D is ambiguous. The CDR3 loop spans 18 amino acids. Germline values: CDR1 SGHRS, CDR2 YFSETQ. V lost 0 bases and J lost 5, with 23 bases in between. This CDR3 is CASSLGFSSRAAWTEAFF. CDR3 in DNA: TGCGCCAGCAGCTTGGGTTTTTCTTCGCGGGCAGCTTGGACTGAAGCTTTCTTT. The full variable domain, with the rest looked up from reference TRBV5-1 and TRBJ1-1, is KAGVTQTPRYLIKTRGQQVTLSCSPISGHRSVSWYQQTPGQGLQFLFEYFSETQRNKGNFPGRFSGRQFSNSRSEMNVSTLELGDSALYLCASSLGFSSRAAWTEAFFGQGTRLTVV.

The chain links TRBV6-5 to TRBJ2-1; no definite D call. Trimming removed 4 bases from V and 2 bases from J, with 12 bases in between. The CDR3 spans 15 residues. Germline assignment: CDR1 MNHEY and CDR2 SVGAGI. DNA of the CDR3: TGTGCCAGCAGTTTATCAGCGAGCCCCTACAATGAGCAGTTCTTC. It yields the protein CASSLSASPYNEQFF.

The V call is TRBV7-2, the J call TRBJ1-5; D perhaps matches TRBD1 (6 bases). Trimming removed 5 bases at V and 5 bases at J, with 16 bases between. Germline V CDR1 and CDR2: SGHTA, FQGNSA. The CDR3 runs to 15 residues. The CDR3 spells CASSPGVSRDQPQHF. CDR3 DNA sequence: TGTGCCAGCAGCCCAGGGGTATCCAGGGATCAGCCCCAGCATTTT.

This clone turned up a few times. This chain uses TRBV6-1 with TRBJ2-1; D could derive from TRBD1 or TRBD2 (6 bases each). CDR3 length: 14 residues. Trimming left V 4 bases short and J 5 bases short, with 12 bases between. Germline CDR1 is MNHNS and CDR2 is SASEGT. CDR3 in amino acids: CASSGAGTNNEQFF. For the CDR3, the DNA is TGTGCCAGCAGTGGGGCGGGGACAAACAATGAGCAGTTCTTC.

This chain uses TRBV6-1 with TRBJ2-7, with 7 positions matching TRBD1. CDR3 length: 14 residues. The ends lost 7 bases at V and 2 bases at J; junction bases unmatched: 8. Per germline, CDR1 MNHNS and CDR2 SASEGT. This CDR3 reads CASTKPGQPYEQYF. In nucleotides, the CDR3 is TGTGCCAGCACCAAACCGGGACAGCCCTACGAGCAGTACTTC.

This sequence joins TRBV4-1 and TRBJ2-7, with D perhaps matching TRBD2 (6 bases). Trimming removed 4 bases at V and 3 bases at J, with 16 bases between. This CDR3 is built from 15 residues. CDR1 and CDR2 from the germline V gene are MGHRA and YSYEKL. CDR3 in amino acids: CASSLGAGEGYEQYF. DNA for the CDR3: TGCGCCAGCAGCCTCGGAGCGGGCGAGGGCTACGAGCAGTACTTC.

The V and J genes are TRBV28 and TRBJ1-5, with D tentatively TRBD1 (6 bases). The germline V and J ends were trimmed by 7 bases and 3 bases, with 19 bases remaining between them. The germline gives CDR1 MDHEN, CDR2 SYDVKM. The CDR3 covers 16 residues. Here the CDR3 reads CASTLPGRGPNQPQHF. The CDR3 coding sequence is TGTGCCAGCACCCTCCCTGGCAGGGGCCCCAATCAGCCCCAGCATTTT.

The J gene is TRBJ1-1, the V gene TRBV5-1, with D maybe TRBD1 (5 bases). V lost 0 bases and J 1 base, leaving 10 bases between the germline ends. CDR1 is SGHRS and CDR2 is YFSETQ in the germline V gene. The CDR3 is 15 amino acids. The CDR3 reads CASSLEGARNTEAFF. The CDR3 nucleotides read TGCGCCAGCAGCTTGGAAGGGGCGAGGAACACTGAAGCTTTCTTT.

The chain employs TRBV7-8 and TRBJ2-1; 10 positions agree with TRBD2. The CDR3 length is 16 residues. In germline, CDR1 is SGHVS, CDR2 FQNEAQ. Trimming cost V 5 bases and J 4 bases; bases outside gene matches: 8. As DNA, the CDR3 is TGTGCCAGCAGCCGTTCCGGGACTAGCGCTTACAATGAGCAGTTCTTC. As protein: CASSRSGTSAYNEQFF.

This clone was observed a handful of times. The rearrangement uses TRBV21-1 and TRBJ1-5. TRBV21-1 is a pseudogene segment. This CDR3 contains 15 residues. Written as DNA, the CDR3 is TGTGCCAGCATTTTAGGACGTTTTAGCAATCAGCCCCAGCATTTT. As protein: CASILGRFSNQPQHF.

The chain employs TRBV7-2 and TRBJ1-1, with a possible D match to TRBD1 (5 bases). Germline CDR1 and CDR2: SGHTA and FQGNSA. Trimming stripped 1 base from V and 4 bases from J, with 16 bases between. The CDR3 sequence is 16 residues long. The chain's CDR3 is CASSLVGTGARTEAFF. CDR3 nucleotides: TGTGCCAGCAGCTTAGTAGGAACAGGCGCCCGCACTGAAGCTTTCTTT.

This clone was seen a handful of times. DNA of the CDR3: TGTGCCAGCAGTTACTCTAGCCTCTACGAGCAGTACTTC. Translating gives CASSYSSLYEQYF. The chain has TRBV6-5 and TRBJ2-7; the D is unclear. Germline lookup yields CDR1 MNHEY and CDR2 SVGAGI. Trimming left V 0 bases short and J 3 bases short, with 6 bases between. The length of the CDR3 is 13 residues.

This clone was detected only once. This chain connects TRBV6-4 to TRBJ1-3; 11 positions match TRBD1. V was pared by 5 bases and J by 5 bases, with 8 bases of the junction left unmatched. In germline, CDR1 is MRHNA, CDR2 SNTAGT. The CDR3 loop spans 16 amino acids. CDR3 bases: TGTGCCAGCAGTTCACCGGACAGGGGGCTTAGAAACACCATATATTTT. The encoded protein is CASSSPDRGLRNTIYF.

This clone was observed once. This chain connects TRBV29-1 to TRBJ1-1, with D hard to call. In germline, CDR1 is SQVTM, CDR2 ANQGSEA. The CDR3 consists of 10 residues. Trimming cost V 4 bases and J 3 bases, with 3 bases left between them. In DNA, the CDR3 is TGCAGCGTTGTGGACACTGAAGCTTTCTTT. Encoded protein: CSVVDTEAFF.

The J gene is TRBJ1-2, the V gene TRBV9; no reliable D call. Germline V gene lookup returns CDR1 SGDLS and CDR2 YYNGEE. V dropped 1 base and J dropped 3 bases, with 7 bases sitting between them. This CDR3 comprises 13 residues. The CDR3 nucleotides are TGTGCCAGCAGCGTATTCGGTGACTATGGCTACACCTTC. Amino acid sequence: CASSVFGDYGYTF.

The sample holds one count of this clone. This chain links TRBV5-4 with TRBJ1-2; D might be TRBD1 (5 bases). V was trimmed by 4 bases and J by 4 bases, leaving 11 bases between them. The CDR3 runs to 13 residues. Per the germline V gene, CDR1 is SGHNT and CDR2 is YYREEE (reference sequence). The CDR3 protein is CASSRRDGYGYTF. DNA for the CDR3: TGTGCCAGCAGCCGCAGGGATGGCTATGGCTACACCTTC.

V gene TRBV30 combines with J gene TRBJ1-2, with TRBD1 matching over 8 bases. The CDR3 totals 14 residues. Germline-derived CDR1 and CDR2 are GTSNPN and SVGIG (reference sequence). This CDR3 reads CAGRPQGDPFGYTF. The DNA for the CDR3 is TGTGCTGGCCGGCCACAGGGGGACCCCTTTGGCTACACCTTC.

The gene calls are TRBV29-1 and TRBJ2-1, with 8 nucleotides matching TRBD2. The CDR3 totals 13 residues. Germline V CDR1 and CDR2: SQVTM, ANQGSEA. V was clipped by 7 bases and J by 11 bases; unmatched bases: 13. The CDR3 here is CSGSPGLELKQFF. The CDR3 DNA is TGCAGCGGCAGTCCGGGACTAGAACTCAAGCAGTTCTTC.

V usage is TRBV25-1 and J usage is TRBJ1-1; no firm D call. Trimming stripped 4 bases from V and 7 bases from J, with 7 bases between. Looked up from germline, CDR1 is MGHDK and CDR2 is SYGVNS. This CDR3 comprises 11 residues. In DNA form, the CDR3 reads TGTGCCAGCAGTGCAAAGAATGAAGCTTTCTTT. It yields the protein CASSAKNEAFF.

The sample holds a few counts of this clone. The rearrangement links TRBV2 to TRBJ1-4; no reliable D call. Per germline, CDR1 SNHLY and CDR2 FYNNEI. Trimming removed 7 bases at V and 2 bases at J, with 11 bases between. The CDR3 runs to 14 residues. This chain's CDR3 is CASTRENTNEKLFF. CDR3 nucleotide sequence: TGTGCCAGCACTCGGGAAAATACTAATGAAAAACTGTTTTTT. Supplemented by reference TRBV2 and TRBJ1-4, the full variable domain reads EPEVTQTPSHQVTQMGQEVILRCVPISNHLYFYWYRQILGQKVEFLVSFYNNEISEKSEIFDDQFSVERPDGSNFTLKIRSTKLEDSAMYFCASTRENTNEKLFFGSGTQLSVL.

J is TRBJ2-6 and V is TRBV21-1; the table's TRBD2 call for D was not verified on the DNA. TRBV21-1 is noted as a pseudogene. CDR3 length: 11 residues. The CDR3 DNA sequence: TGTGCCAGCAGCTTCTTGAACGTCCTGACTTTC. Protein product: CASSFLNVLTF.